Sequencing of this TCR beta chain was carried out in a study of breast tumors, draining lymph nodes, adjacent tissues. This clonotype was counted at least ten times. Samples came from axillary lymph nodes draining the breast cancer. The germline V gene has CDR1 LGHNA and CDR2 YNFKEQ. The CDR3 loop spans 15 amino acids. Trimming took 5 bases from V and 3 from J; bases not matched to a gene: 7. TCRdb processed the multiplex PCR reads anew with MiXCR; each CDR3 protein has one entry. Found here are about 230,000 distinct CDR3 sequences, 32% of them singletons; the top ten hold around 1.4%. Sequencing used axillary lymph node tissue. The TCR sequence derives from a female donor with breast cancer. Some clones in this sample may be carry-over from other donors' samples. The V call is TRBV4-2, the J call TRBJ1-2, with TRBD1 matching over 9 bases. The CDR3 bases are TGTGCCAGCAGCAGGTCACAGGGGGCAGACTATGGCTACACCTTC. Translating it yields CASSRSQGADYGYTF.